This passage covers 5 T cell receptor beta chains from one sample sequenced in a study of cytotoxic CD8 clonotypes in ibrutinib-treated CLL. Using immunoSEQ multiplex PCR, the repertoire was profiled, and TCRdb retains in-frame clones only, with some absent. The repertoire holds roughly 130,000 clones, with approximately 90% as singletons. Sequenced material: PBMCs, taken after 12 months of ibrutinib treatment. Receptors originate from a human donor with chronic lymphocytic leukemia.

The rearrangement uses TRBV2 and TRBJ1-1; a possible D gene is TRBD1 (5 bases). There are 13 residues in the CDR3. Germline-derived CDR1 and CDR2 are SNHLY and FYNNEI. V was clipped by 6 bases and J by 5 bases, with 13 bases between them. The CDR3 reads CASRGDGETEAFF. The CDR3 bases are TGTGCCAGCAGGGGGGACGGAGAAACTGAAGCTTTCTTT.

The chain couples TRBV7-9 to TRBJ2-1; perhaps D is TRBD1 or TRBD2 (5 bases each). The CDR3 runs to 17 residues. Trimming took off 5 bases at V and 1 base at J, with 18 bases between the two ends. Germline CDR1 reads SEHNR; CDR2 reads FQNEAQ (reference sequence). The CDR3 loop is CASSPDPGAGSYNEQFF. Here the CDR3 DNA reads TGTGCCAGCAGCCCTGACCCCGGGGCTGGGTCCTACAATGAGCAGTTCTTC.

The CDR3 is CASSSGTEYQETQYF. CDR3 coding DNA: TGTGCCAGCAGTTCCGGGACAGAGTACCAAGAGACCCAGTACTTC. The J gene is TRBJ2-5, the V gene TRBV27, with TRBD1 matching 7 bases. Germline CDR1 is MNHEY and CDR2 is SMNVEV (reference sequence). The CDR3 length is 15 residues. V lost 4 bases and J lost 0; bases outside the gene matches: 5.

V usage is TRBV19 and J usage is TRBJ2-2, with 7 bases that match TRBD1. CDR1 is LNHDA, CDR2 SQIVND, per germline (reference sequence). Trimming took 4 bases from V and 3 from J; bases not matched to a gene: 8. The CDR3 length is 16 residues. CDR3 region: CASSNSGTGDTGELFF. DNA of the CDR3: TGTGCCAGTAGTAACTCCGGTACAGGGGACACCGGGGAGCTGTTTTTT. The variable domain in full, with the rest retrieved from reference TRBV19 and TRBJ2-2, is DGGITQSPKYLFRKEGQNVTLSCEQNLNHDAMYWYRQDPGQGLRLIYYSQIVNDFQKGDIAEGYSVSREKKESFPLTVTSAQKNPTAFYLCASSNSGTGDTGELFFGEGSRLTVL.

The chain joins TRBV5-6 to TRBJ2-2; D remains ambiguous. The germline V gene has CDR1 SGHDT and CDR2 YYEEEE. The CDR3 totals 11 residues. Trimming removed 4 bases at V and 7 bases at J, with 5 bases between. Here the CDR3 reads CASSVGGELFF. The CDR3 DNA reads TGTGCCAGCAGCGTCGGCGGGGAGCTGTTTTTT. The full variable domain, with the rest looked up from reference TRBV5-6 and TRBJ2-2, is DAGVTQSPTHLIKTRGQQVTLRCSPKSGHDTVSWYQQALGQGPQFIFQYYEEEERQRGNFPDRFSGHQFPNYSSELNVNALLLGDSALYLCASSVGGELFFGEGSRLTVL.